The 25 T cell receptor beta chains below come from one sample, sequenced in a study of vaccination effects on CD4 cells after COVID-19. Isolation of CD4+ T cells took place after more than 9 days of culture. The method was immunoSEQ multiplex PCR; TCRdb's version includes in-frame clones alone and lacks a portion of them. The table includes under 50,000 clones, approximately 61% detected once. No cognate antigen is known for these TCRs. Sequenced here: CD4+ T cells from PBMCs cultured without peptide, sampled before COVID-19 vaccination. These TCRs come from a human donor who received a COVID-19 vaccine.

This clone has a single count. The chain's CDR3 is CASSLFGGGAGANVLTF. CDR3 in DNA: TGTGCCAGCAGCTTATTTGGGGGGGGCGCTGGGGCCAACGTCCTGACTTTC. The chain recombines TRBV13 with TRBJ2-6; the D gene is possibly TRBD2 (7 bases). This CDR3 is built from 17 residues. Trimming took off 2 bases at V and 2 bases at J, with 13 bases between the two ends. In germline, CDR1 is PRHDT, CDR2 FYEKMQ (reference sequence).

The chain uses TRBV28 and TRBJ1-3, with D unclear. The CDR3 contains 16 residues. The germline CDR1 and CDR2 sequences are MDHEN and SYDVKM. The V end lost 2 bases, the J end lost 0 bases, and 11 bases lay between the germline ends. CDR3 bases: TGTGCCAGCAGTTTAGGCGGGCGATACTCTGGAAACACCATATATTTT. Translating it yields CASSLGGRYSGNTIYF.

V usage is TRBV2 and J usage is TRBJ1-1; D not certain. The germline gives CDR1 SNHLY, CDR2 FYNNEI. The V gene lost 0 bases and the J gene lost 0 bases, with 2 bases spanning the gap. This CDR3 has 13 residues. Written as DNA, the CDR3 is TGTGCCAGCAGTGAAGCACTGAACACTGAAGCTTTCTTT. It codes for CASSEALNTEAFF.

This chain's CDR3 is CASSLTILSGGLRSYEQYF. As DNA, the CDR3 is TGTGCCAGCAGTCTAACGATACTCTCAGGGGGCCTCCGCTCCTACGAGCAGTACTTC. The J gene is TRBJ2-7, the V gene TRBV27, with 8 bases fitting TRBD1. CDR3 length: 19 amino acids. The germline V gene encodes CDR1 MNHEY and CDR2 SMNVEV (reference sequence). V gave up 5 bases and J gave up 0 bases; unmatched junction bases: 18.

The rearrangement links TRBV5-4 to TRBJ2-7; 8 positions agree with TRBD1. The V and J ends lost 0 bases and 0 bases, in that order; junction bases with no gene match: 17. CDR3 length: 20 residues. Germline lookup yields CDR1 SGHNT and CDR2 YYREEE (reference sequence). CDR3 region: CASSLGVWQSEGTGSYEQYF. CDR3 bases: TGTGCCAGCAGCTTGGGGGTATGGCAGTCTGAAGGGACAGGCTCCTACGAGCAGTACTTC. Using reference TRBV5-4 and TRBJ2-7 for the parts outside the CDR3, the full variable domain is ETGVTQSPTHLIKTRGQQVTLRCSSQSGHNTVSWYQQALGQGPQFIFQYYREEENGRGNFPPRFSGLQFPNYSSELNVNALELDDSALYLCASSLGVWQSEGTGSYEQYFGPGTRLTVT.

The chain has TRBV13 and TRBJ2-7, with D uncertain. Germline values: CDR1 PRHDT, CDR2 FYEKMQ (reference sequence). Between the trimmed V and J ends, which lost 3 bases and 6 bases, there was a span of 9 bases. The CDR3 is made up of 12 amino acids. CDR3 nucleotides: TGTGCCAGCAGCTTGTCTTTGGCCGAGCAGTACTTC. It yields the protein CASSLSLAEQYF.

V usage is TRBV18 and J usage is TRBJ2-2; TRBD2 aligns across 7 bases. CDR1 is KGHSH and CDR2 is LQKENI in the germline V gene. The CDR3 contains 16 residues. V gave up 1 base and J gave up 0 bases; unmatched junction bases: 2. The CDR3 sequence: CASSPQGTTNTGELFF. CDR3 DNA sequence: TGTGCCAGCTCACCACAGGGGACTACGAACACCGGGGAGCTGTTTTTT.

V usage is TRBV18 and J usage is TRBJ1-1; D is unresolved. V lost 3 bases to trimming and J lost 4 bases, with 15 bases between them. This CDR3 is built from 15 residues. Looked up from germline, CDR1 is KGHSH and CDR2 is LQKENI. The CDR3 DNA sequence: TGTGCCAGCTCACCCTCGGCCACATGGGGCACTGAAGCTTTCTTT. Amino acid sequence: CASSPSATWGTEAFF. The whole variable domain, remainder taken from reference TRBV18 and TRBJ1-1, is NAGVMQNPRHLVRRRGQEARLRCSPMKGHSHVYWYRQLPEEGLKFMVYLQKENIIDESGMPKERFSAEFPKEGPSILRIQQVVRGDSAAYFCASSPSATWGTEAFFGQGTRLTVV.

This chain connects TRBV29-1 to TRBJ2-5, with D hard to call. Germline V gene data show CDR1 as SQVTM and CDR2 as ANQGSEA. Deletions cut 7 bases from V and 1 base from J, with 13 bases between. This CDR3 has 13 amino acids. As DNA, the CDR3 is TGCAGCGGCGCAGGCGGTCCCCAAGAGACCCAGTACTTC. Protein product: CSGAGGPQETQYF.

This clone came up a few times. V is TRBV6-6 and J is TRBJ1-5, with D hard to call. Germline V lookup: CDR1 MNHNY, CDR2 SVGAGI (reference sequence). The length of the CDR3 is 14 residues. V was clipped by 5 bases and J by 3 bases, with 11 bases between them. CDR3: CASSTPGYNQPQHF. The DNA of the CDR3 is TGTGCCAGCAGTACTCCAGGTTACAATCAGCCCCAGCATTTT.

The rearrangement links TRBV7-2 to TRBJ1-1; no clear D. The CDR3 consists of 13 residues. Trimming took 5 bases from V and 5 from J, leaving 12 bases between them. Germline CDR1 reads SGHTA; CDR2 reads FQGNSA. This chain's CDR3 is CASSHTLGTEAFF. The DNA of the CDR3 is TGTGCCAGCAGCCACACGCTGGGAACTGAAGCTTTCTTT.

The rearrangement links TRBV2 to TRBJ1-2, with D perhaps TRBD1 (6 bases). The CDR3 runs 14 residues. The germline V gene encodes CDR1 SNHLY and CDR2 FYNNEI. V was clipped by 3 bases and J by 8 bases, with 16 bases between them. The DNA for the CDR3 is TGTGCCAGCAGTGACGACAGGACGGGGGGAGGCTACACCTTC. Its translation: CASSDDRTGGGYTF.

The chain carries TRBV3-1 (or the pseudogene TRBV3-2) and TRBJ2-7; the match to TRBD2 covers 7 bases. The CDR3 extends over 12 amino acids. The V gene's germline CDR1 is LGHDT and CDR2 YNNKEL (reference sequence). With V trimmed by 1 base and J by 13 bases, 7 bases remained unmatched. CDR3 residues: CASSQGEGPTYF. The CDR3, as DNA: TGTGCCAGCAGCCAAGGGGAGGGCCCCACCTACTTC.

The chain links TRBV6-5 to TRBJ1-1; D remains ambiguous. Germline V gives CDR1 MNHEY, CDR2 SVGAGI. CDR3 length: 14 amino acids. V gave up 8 bases and J gave up 2 bases, with 15 bases separating them. The CDR3 bases are TGTGCCAGCGGTTCCGGGTCGGCAAACACTGAAGCTTTCTTT. As protein: CASGSGSANTEAFF.

The chain combines TRBV7-2 with TRBJ1-5; weak D call: TRBD1 (5 bases). V was shortened by 8 bases and J by 5 bases, with 13 bases between the two germline ends. The CDR3 consists of 13 residues. The germline gives CDR1 SGHTA, CDR2 FQGNSA. The CDR3 reads CASSKGEYQPQHF. The DNA of the CDR3 is TGTGCCAGCTCGAAAGGGGAATATCAGCCCCAGCATTTT.

This rearrangement joins TRBV4-3 to TRBJ1-2, with TRBD1 as a possible D gene (5 bases). CDR1 LGHNA and CDR2 YSLEER come from the germline V gene. The CDR3 runs 15 residues. V was shortened by 1 base and J by 0 bases, with 9 bases between the two germline ends. In nucleotides, the CDR3 is TGCGCCAGCAGCCAAGTAGCGGGGGCTAACTATGGCTACACCTTC. Translating gives CASSQVAGANYGYTF.

This chain uses TRBV5-1 with TRBJ2-2; TRBD1 matches 7 bases. The CDR3 spans 17 residues. The germline V gene has CDR1 SGHRS and CDR2 YFSETQ. V lost 6 bases and J lost 0; bases outside the gene matches: 11. CDR3 nucleotide sequence: TGCGCCAGCATACCCTGGGCCGGGACAGCGAACACCGGGGAGCTGTTTTTT. The encoded protein is CASIPWAGTANTGELFF.

The rearrangement links TRBV2 to TRBJ1-5, with a possible D match to TRBD1 (5 bases). The length of the CDR3 is 14 residues. Germline lookup yields CDR1 SNHLY and CDR2 FYNNEI. The V end lost 5 bases, the J end lost 2 bases, and 10 bases lay between the germline ends. CDR3 bases: TGTGCCAGCAGTTCAGGGTTGGGCAATCAGCCCCAGCATTTT. Its protein is CASSSGLGNQPQHF.

The chain couples TRBV24-1 to TRBJ2-6; TRBD1 is a possible D gene (5 bases). Trimming took 5 bases from V and 2 from J, leaving 18 bases between them. This CDR3 comprises 18 residues. Germline CDR1 reads KGHDR; CDR2 reads SFDVKD. CDR3 sequence reads: CATSGQGLGNPGANVLTF. The CDR3 DNA sequence: TGTGCCACCAGTGGTCAGGGCCTAGGAAATCCTGGGGCCAACGTCCTGACTTTC.

This clone was seen a single time. This chain links TRBV7-2 with TRBJ2-1; TRBD2 agrees at 9 bases. The CDR3 runs to 15 residues. Per germline, CDR1 SGHTA and CDR2 FQGNSA. The ends lost 3 bases at V and 9 bases at J; junction bases unmatched: 9. CDR3 nucleotides: TGTGCCAGCAGCTTTCAGCGGGGGGCCCGAAGTGAGCAGTTCTTC. Translation gives CASSFQRGARSEQFF.

This rearrangement joins TRBV19 to TRBJ1-1; D is uncertain. Trimming took 3 bases from V and 7 from J, leaving 12 bases between them. Germline V gene sequence: CDR1 LNHDA, CDR2 SQIVND (reference sequence). The CDR3 covers 13 residues. The CDR3 DNA follows: TGTGCCAGTAGTATGCGCAGTCAACTTGAAGCTTTCTTT. This gives the protein CASSMRSQLEAFF.

The gene calls are TRBV10-3 and TRBJ1-1; D is ambiguous. The length of the CDR3 is 16 residues. V gave up 2 bases and J gave up 0 bases, with 13 bases separating them. Per germline, CDR1 ENHRY and CDR2 SYGVKD. The CDR3 coding sequence is TGTGCCATCAGTGAGGGTAGAGAGCGACTGAACACTGAAGCTTTCTTT. Protein sequence: CAISEGRERLNTEAFF.

V gene TRBV27 combines with J gene TRBJ2-2, with 7 bases matching TRBD1. This CDR3 comprises 15 residues. Germline V gene data show CDR1 as MNHEY and CDR2 as SMNVEV (reference sequence). With V trimmed by 3 bases and J by 6 bases, 7 bases remained unmatched. CDR3 sequence (DNA): TGTGCCAGCAGTTTGGGCAGGGGGTTCCCCGGGGAGCTGTTTTTT. It specifies CASSLGRGFPGELFF.

The table lists this clone with a few counts. For the CDR3, the DNA is TGTGCCTGGAGTGTACAAGAGACCCAGTACTTC. This sequence encodes CAWSVQETQYF. This chain connects TRBV30 to TRBJ2-5, with no clear D. From germline, CDR1 is GTSNPN and CDR2 SVGIG (reference sequence). The CDR3 length is 11 residues. V was pared by 0 bases and J by 2 bases, with 1 base between.

This chain connects TRBV9 to TRBJ1-1, with unresolved D. Trimming pared 0 bases from V and 3 bases from J, leaving 3 bases between. Germline V gene lookup returns CDR1 SGDLS and CDR2 YYNGEE. CDR3 length: 12 amino acids. This CDR3 is CASSVGYTEAFF. In nucleotides, the CDR3 is TGTGCCAGCAGCGTAGGGTACACTGAAGCTTTCTTT.